This entry lists 2 T cell receptor beta chains sequenced from one sample in a study of T cells after yellow fever vaccination. From the 5' RACE reads, TCRdb called clonotypes with MiXCR, one entry per CDR3 protein. In the table there are 200,000 to 300,000 distinct CDR3 sequences, over 6.5% of which are singletons. This specimen was CD4+ T cells sorted from PBMCs, taken on the day of the yellow fever booster vaccination. The source of these receptors is a man aged 25-45 years who received the YFV17D yellow fever vaccine.

This clonotype showed up many times. The rearrangement uses TRBV14 and TRBJ2-1; D is unclear. V gave up 4 bases and J gave up 6 bases, with 10 bases separating them. The germline V gene encodes CDR1 SGHDN and CDR2 FVKESK. This CDR3 is built from 13 residues. CDR3 nucleotide sequence: TGTGCCAGCAGCCCCGAAACCTTCAATGAGCAGTTCTTC. Translated, it gives CASSPETFNEQFF.

This clonotype was detected ten times or more. J is TRBJ1-4 and V is TRBV7-2; D ambiguous. The germline V and J ends were trimmed by 0 bases and 5 bases, with 4 bases remaining between them. In germline, CDR1 is SGHTA, CDR2 FQGNSA. The CDR3 spans 13 residues. CDR3 residues: CASSLAGNEKLFF. CDR3 sequence (DNA): TGTGCCAGCAGCTTAGCTGGCAATGAAAAACTGTTTTTT.